This T cell receptor (beta chain) derives from a study of shared clonotypes between healthy human individuals. Broader study findings: Only blood was sampled; tissue repertoires likely differ.

The germline V gene encodes CDR1 SEHNR and CDR2 FQNEAQ (reference sequence). This CDR3 contains 12 residues. Trimming removed 4 bases at V and 13 bases at J, with 16 bases between. Only in-frame clones appear in the TCRdb table, and some are missing; sequencing was by immunoSEQ multiplex PCR. This table holds 1.5 million to 2.5 million clones, about 95% found once. In the naive CD8 group, cells lacked CD45RO and were positively selected for CCR7, so terminally differentiated effector memory CD45RA+ cells were left out. A remark on this clone: Its target is unknown.

Sequenced input: naive CD8+ T cells sorted from blood. The origin of this receptor is a man between 18 and 35 years old in good health. J is TRBJ1-1 and V is TRBV7-9; D is possibly TRBD1 (6 bases). The CDR3 is CASSYYTGHVFF. The DNA for the CDR3 is TGTGCCAGCAGCTACTACACGGGACATGTTTTCTTT.